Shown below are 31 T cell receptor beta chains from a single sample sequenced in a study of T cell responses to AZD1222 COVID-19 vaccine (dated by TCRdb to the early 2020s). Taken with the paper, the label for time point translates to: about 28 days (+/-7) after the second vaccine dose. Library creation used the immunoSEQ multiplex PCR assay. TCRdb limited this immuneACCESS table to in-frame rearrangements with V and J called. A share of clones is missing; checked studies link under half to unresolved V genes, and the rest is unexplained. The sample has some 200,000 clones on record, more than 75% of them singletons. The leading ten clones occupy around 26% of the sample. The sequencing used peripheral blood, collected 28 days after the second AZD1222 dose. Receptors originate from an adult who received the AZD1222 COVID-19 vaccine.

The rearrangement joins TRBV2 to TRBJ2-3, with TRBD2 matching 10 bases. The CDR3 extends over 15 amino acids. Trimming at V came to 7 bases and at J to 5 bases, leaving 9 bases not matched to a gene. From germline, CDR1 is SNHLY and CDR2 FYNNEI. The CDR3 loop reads CASMALAGVIDTQYF. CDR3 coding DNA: TGTGCCAGCATGGCGCTAGCGGGAGTCATAGATACGCAGTATTTT.

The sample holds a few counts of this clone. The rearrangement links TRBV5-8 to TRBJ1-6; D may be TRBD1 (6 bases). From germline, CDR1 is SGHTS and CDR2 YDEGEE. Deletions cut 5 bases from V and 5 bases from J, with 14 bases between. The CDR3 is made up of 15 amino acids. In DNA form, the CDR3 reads TGTGCCAGCAGTTGGATGGACAGAAATAATTCACCCCTCCACTTT. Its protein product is CASSWMDRNNSPLHF.

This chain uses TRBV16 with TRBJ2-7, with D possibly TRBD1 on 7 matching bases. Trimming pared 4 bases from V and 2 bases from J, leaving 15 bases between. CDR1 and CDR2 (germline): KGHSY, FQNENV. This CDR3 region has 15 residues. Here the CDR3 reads CASSPRGAGTYEQYF. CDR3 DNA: TGTGCCAGCAGCCCCAGGGGGGCGGGCACCTACGAGCAGTACTTC.

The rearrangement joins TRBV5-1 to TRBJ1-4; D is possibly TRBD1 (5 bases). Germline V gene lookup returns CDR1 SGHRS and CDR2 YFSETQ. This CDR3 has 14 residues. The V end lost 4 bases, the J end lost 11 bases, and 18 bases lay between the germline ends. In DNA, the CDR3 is TGCGCCAGCAGCCCGGGGCCTCCTCGGGAGAAACTGTTTTTT. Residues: CASSPGPPREKLFF.

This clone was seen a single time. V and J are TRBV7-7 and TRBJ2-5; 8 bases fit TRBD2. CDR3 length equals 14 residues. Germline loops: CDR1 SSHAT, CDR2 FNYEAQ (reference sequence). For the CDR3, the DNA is TGTGCTAGCTCTCGGGCGGGAGGAAAAGAGACCCAGTACTTC. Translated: CASSRAGGKETQYF. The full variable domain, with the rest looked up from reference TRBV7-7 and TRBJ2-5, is GAGVSQSPRYKVTKRGQDVTLRCDPISSHATLYWYQQALGQGPEFLTYFNYEAQPDKSGLPSDRFSAERPEGSISTLTIQRTEQRDSAMYRCASSRAGGKETQYFGPGTRLLVL.

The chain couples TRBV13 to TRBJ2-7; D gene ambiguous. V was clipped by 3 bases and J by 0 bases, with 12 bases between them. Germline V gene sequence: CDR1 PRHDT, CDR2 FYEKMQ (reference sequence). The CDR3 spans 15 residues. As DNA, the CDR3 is TGTGCCAGCAGCTTCTCCGTGGCGCTCTCCTACGAGCAGTACTTC. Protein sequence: CASSFSVALSYEQYF.

This chain's CDR3 is CAISDSNLNTEAFF. The DNA for the CDR3 is TGTGCCATCAGTGATTCCAACCTGAACACTGAAGCTTTCTTT. The chain couples TRBV10-3 to TRBJ1-1, with D unclear. With 3 bases removed from V and 0 bases from J, the gap between germline ends came to 8 bases. The CDR3 loop spans 14 amino acids. Germline CDR1 ENHRY, CDR2 SYGVKD.

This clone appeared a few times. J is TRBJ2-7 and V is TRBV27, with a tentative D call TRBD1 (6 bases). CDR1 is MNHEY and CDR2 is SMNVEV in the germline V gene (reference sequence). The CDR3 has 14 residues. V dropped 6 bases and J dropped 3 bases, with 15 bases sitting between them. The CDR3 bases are TGTGCCAGCAGACAAACCGGGACAAACTACGAGCAGTACTTC. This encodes CASRQTGTNYEQYF.

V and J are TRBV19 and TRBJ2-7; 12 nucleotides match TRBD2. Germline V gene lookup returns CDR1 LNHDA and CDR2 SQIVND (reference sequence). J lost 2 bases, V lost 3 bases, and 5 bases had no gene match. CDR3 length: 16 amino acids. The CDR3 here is CASSILLAGGTYEQYF. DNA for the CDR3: TGTGCCAGTAGTATCCTACTAGCGGGAGGTACCTACGAGCAGTACTTC.

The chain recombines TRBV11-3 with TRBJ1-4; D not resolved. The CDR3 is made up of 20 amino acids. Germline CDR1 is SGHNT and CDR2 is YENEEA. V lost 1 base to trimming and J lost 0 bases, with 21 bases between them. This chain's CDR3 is CASSLGTGVRPLTTNEKLFF. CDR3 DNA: TGTGCCAGCAGCTTAGGGACGGGAGTCAGACCACTTACAACTAATGAAAAACTGTTTTTT.

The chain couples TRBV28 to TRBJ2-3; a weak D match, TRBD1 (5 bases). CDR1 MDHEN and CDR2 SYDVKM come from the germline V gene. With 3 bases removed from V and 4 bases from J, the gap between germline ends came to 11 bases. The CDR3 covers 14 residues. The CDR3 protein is CASSLQEGADTQYF. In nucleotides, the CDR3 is TGTGCCAGCAGTTTGCAGGAAGGGGCAGATACGCAGTATTTT.

CDR3 amino acids: CASSARPGQGAQIGNTIYF. The CDR3, as DNA: TGTGCCAGCAGCGCCCGCCCGGGACAGGGGGCGCAGATTGGAAACACCATATATTTT. The chain joins TRBV7-9 to TRBJ1-3; 12 bases agree with TRBD1. CDR1 and CDR2 from the germline V gene are SEHNR and FQNEAQ (reference sequence). The CDR3 is 19 residues long. V lost 5 bases, J lost 3 bases, and 14 bases stayed unmatched. Full variable domain (outside the CDR3, taken from reference TRBV7-9 and TRBJ1-3): DTGVSQNPRHKITKRGQNVTFRCDPISEHNRLYWYRQTLGQGPEFLTYFQNEAQLEKSRLLSDRFSAERPKGSFSTLEIQRTEQGDSAMYLCASSARPGQGAQIGNTIYFGEGSWLTVV.

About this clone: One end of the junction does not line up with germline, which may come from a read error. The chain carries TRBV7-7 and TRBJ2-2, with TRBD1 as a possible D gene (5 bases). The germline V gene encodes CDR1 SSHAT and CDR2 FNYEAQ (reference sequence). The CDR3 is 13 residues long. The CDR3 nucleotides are TGTGCTAGCAGGGCGGCGAACACCGGGGAGCTGTTTTTT. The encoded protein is CASRAANTGELFF.

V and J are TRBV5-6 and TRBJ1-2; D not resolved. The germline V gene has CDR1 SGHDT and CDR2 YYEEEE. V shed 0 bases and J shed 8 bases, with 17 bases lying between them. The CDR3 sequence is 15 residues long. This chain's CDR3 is CASSLAQPSFMGYTF. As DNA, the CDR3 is TGTGCCAGCAGCTTGGCGCAGCCCTCTTTTATGGGCTACACCTTC. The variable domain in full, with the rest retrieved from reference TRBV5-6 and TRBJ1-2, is DAGVTQSPTHLIKTRGQQVTLRCSPKSGHDTVSWYQQALGQGPQFIFQYYEEEERQRGNFPDRFSGHQFPNYSSELNVNALLLGDSALYLCASSLAQPSFMGYTFGSGTRLTVV.

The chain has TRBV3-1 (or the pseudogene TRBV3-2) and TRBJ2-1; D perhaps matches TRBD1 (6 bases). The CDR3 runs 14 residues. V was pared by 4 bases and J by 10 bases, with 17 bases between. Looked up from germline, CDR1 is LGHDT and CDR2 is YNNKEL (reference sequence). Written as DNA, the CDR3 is TGTGCCAGCAGCCGACAGCCGGGACAATGGGAGCAGTTCTTC. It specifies CASSRQPGQWEQFF.

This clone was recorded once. The DNA of the CDR3 is TGTGCCAGCAGCCACGACTGGACTAGCGGGGCTAACAATGAGCAGTTCTTC. Translated: CASSHDWTSGANNEQFF. V and J are TRBV4-2 and TRBJ2-1; TRBD2 agrees at 12 bases. Trimming removed 3 bases from V and 5 bases from J; junction bases left unmatched: 8. This CDR3 is 17 amino acids long. CDR1 LGHNA and CDR2 YNFKEQ come from the germline V gene.

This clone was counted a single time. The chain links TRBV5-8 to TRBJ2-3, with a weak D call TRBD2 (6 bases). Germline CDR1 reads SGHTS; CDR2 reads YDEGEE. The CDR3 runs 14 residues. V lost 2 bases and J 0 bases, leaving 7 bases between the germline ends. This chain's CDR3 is CASSLAGSTDTQYF. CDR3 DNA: TGTGCCAGCAGCTTAGCGGGTAGCACAGATACGCAGTATTTT.

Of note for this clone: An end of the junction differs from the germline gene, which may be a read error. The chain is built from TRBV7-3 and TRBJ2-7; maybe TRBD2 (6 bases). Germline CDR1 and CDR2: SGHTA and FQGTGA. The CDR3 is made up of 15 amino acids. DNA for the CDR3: TGTGCCAGCAGCCCTCGCGCTGGGGGGTCCTCCGAGCAGTACTTC. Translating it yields CASSPRAGGSSEQYF.

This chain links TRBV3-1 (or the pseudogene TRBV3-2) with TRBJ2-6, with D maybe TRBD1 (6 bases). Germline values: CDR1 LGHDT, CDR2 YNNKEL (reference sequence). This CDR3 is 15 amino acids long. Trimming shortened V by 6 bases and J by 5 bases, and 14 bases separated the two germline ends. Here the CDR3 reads CASSPDRRWANVLTF. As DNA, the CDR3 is TGTGCCAGCAGTCCCGACAGGCGTTGGGCCAACGTCCTGACTTTC.

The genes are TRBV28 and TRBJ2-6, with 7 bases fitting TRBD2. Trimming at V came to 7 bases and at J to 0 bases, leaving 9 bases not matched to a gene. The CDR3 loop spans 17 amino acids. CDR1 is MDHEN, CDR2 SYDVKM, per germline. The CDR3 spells CASISSGSLSGANVLTF. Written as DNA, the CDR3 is TGTGCCAGCATCTCTAGCGGTTCCCTCTCTGGGGCCAACGTCCTGACTTTC.

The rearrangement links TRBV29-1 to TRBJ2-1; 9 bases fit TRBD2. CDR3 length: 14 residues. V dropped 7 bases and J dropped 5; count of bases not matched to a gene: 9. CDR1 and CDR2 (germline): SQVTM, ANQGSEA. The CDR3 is CSGRPRLADNEQFF. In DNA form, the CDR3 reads TGCAGCGGACGACCGAGACTAGCGGACAATGAGCAGTTCTTC.

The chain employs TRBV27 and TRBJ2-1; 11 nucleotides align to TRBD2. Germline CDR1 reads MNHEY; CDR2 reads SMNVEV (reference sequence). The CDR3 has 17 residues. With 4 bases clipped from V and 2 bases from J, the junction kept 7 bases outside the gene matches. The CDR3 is CASSSSSGRGPYNEQFF. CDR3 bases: TGTGCCAGCAGTTCAAGTAGCGGGAGGGGTCCCTACAATGAGCAGTTCTTC.

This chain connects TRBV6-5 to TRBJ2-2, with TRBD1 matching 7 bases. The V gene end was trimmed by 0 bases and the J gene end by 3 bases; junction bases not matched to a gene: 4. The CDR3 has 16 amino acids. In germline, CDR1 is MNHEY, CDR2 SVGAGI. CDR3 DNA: TGTGCCAGCAGTTACTCGAACCAGGGGGACACCGGGGAGCTGTTTTTT. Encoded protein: CASSYSNQGDTGELFF.

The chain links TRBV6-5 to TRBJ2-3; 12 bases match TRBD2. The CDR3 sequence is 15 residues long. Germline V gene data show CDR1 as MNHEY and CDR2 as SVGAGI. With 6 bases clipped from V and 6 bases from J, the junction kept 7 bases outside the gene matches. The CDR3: CASSKGLAGDDTQYF. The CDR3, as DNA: TGTGCCAGCAGCAAGGGACTAGCGGGTGATGATACGCAGTATTTT.

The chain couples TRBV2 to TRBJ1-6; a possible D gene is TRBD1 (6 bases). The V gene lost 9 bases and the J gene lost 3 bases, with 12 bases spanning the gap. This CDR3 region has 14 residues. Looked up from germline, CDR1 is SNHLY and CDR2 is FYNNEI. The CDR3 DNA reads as TGTGCCAGTGCTCAGGGGAACTATAATTCACCCCTCCACTTT. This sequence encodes CASAQGNYNSPLHF.

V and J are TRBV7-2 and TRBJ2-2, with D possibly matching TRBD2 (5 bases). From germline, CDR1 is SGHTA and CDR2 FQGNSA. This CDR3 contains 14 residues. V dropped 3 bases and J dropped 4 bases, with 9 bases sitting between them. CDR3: CASSFGEFTGELFF. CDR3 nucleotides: TGTGCCAGCAGCTTCGGGGAATTCACCGGGGAGCTGTTTTTT.

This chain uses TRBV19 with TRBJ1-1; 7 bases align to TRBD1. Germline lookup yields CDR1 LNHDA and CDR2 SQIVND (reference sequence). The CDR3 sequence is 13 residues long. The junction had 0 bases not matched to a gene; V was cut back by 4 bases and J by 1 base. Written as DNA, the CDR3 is TGTGCCAGTAGTAACAGGGGGAACACTGAAGCTTTCTTT. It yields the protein CASSNRGNTEAFF.

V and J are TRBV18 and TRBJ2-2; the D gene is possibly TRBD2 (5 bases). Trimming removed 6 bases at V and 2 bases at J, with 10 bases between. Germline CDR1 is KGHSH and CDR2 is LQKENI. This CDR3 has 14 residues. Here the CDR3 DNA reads TGTGCCAGCTCCCCCGGGATCAACACCGGGGAGCTGTTTTTT. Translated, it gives CASSPGINTGELFF. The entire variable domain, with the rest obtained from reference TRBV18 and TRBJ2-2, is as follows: NAGVMQNPRHLVRRRGQEARLRCSPMKGHSHVYWYRQLPEEGLKFMVYLQKENIIDESGMPKERFSAEFPKEGPSILRIQQVVRGDSAAYFCASSPGINTGELFFGEGSRLTVL.

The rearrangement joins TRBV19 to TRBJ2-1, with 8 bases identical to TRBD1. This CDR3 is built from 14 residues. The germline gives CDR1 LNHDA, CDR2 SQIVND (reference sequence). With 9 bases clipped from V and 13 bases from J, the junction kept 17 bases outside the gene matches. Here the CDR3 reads CASHGTGGALSQFF. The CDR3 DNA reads TGTGCCAGCCACGGGACAGGTGGGGCCCTCTCTCAGTTCTTC. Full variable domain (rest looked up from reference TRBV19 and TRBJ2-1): DGGITQSPKYLFRKEGQNVTLSCEQNLNHDAMYWYRQDPGQGLRLIYYSQIVNDFQKGDIAEGYSVSREKKESFPLTVTSAQKNPTAFYLCASHGTGGALSQFFGPGTRLTVL.

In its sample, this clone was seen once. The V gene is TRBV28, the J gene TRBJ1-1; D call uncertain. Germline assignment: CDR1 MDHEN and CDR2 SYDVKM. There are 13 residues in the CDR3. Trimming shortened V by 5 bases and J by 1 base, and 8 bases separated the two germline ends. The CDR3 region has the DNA TGTGCCAGCAGTACCCATGCGAACACTGAAGCTTTCTTT. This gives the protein CASSTHANTEAFF.

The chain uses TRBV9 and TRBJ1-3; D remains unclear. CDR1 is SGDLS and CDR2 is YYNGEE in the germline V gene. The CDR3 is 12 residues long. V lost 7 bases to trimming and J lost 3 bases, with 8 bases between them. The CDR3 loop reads CASGSYGNTIYF. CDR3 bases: TGTGCCAGCGGGTCTTATGGAAACACCATATATTTT.